This T cell receptor (beta chain) was observed in a study of identical twins. The CDR3 has 12 amino acids. With V trimmed by 10 bases and J by 4 bases, 5 bases remained unmatched. Germline CDR1 and CDR2: LNHDA and SQIVND (reference sequence). This clonotype was detected only a few times. Its antigen is unidentified. Broader study findings: Models predicted too little out-of-frame TCR alpha sharing in monozygotic twins. Out-of-frame alpha sequences common to twins exhibited an excess of low generation probability.

TCRdb fed the 5' RACE reads into MiXCR, producing one record per CDR3 protein. The table has a few hundred thousand distinct CDR3 sequences, 9.6% seen once. The data were also submitted as part of a second study, on yellow fever vaccine responses in identical twins.

Sequencing used PBMCs. The source of this sequence is a young woman in good health. The chain combines TRBV19 with TRBJ2-7; TRBD1 agrees at 9 bases. In nucleotides, the CDR3 is TGTGCCACCGAGGGACAGGGTTACGAGCAGTACTTC. Amino acids: CATEGQGYEQYF.